One and the same sample provided the 20 T cell receptor beta chains below, sequenced in a study of CD8 T cells in ankylosing spondylitis. TCRdb processed the 5' RACE reads anew with MiXCR; each CDR3 protein has one entry. The sample holds 250,000 to 400,000 distinct CDR3 sequences, approximately 10% seen once. Sequences were obtained from blood, either unsorted or a sorted T cell fraction (not recorded which). The source is a female donor with ankylosing spondylitis or in good health (not recorded which).

The chain carries TRBV18 and TRBJ2-7; D not resolved. The V gene lost 1 base and the J gene lost 2 bases, with 12 bases spanning the gap. Looked up from germline, CDR1 is KGHSH and CDR2 is LQKENI. This CDR3 is built from 15 residues. The CDR3 reads CASSPLVGRAYEQYF. The CDR3 region has the DNA TGTGCCAGCTCACCACTCGTCGGTAGGGCCTACGAGCAGTACTTC.

This clonotype was recorded many times. The rearrangement joins TRBV6-5 to TRBJ1-3, with unresolved D. Germline CDR1 reads MNHEY; CDR2 reads SVGAGI. CDR3 size: 14 residues. V was pared by 2 bases and J by 2 bases, with 7 bases between. The CDR3 loop reads CASSYEPAGNTIYF. In DNA form, the CDR3 reads TGTGCCAGCAGTTACGAGCCAGCTGGAAACACCATATATTTT.

This clonotype was found a few times. The chain uses TRBV27 and TRBJ2-5; possible D gene TRBD2, 5 bases. The CDR3 has 13 residues. Germline CDR1 is MNHEY and CDR2 is SMNVEV (reference sequence). V lost 2 bases and J 9 bases, leaving 13 bases between the germline ends. CDR3: CASSLDLNGAQYF. Here the CDR3 DNA reads TGTGCCAGCAGTTTAGACCTTAACGGGGCCCAGTACTTC.

J is TRBJ2-1 and V is TRBV12-3 or TRBV12-4; 9 nucleotides align to TRBD1. This CDR3 comprises 17 residues. The ends lost 5 bases at V and 6 bases at J; junction bases unmatched: 14. CDR3 nucleotides: TGTGCCAGCAGTACTCCCGGGACAGGGATCGATTCCAATGAGCAGTTCTTC. The encoded protein is CASSTPGTGIDSNEQFF.

The chain carries TRBV11-2 and TRBJ2-1; 10 nucleotides align to TRBD1. Germline V CDR1 and CDR2: SGHAT, FQNNGV. V trimming: 4 bases; J trimming: 6 bases; junction bases outside the gene matches: 21. This CDR3 comprises 20 residues. Here the CDR3 DNA reads TGTGCCAGCAGCTCCCGGACAGGGGGTGCCGTAAGCTATACCCTCAATGAGCAGTTCTTC. It translates to CASSSRTGGAVSYTLNEQFF.

In this sample, this clonotype turned up a few times. At one end, the junction sequence differs from germline, possibly due to a read error. This chain joins TRBV12-3 or TRBV12-4 and TRBJ2-7; 10 bases agree with TRBD1. The CDR3 sequence is 15 residues long. The CDR3 sequence is CASRLDRGPLYEQYF. CDR3 bases: TGTGCCAGCAGGTTAGACAGGGGGCCCTTATACGAGCAGTACTTC.

The chain couples TRBV29-1 to TRBJ2-6; no clear D gene. Between the trimmed V and J ends, which lost 6 bases and 1 base, there was a span of 7 bases. Germline V CDR1 and CDR2: SQVTM, ANQGSEA. This CDR3 spans 13 amino acids. CDR3 region: CSVKESGANVLTF. CDR3 coding DNA: TGCAGCGTCAAGGAATCTGGGGCCAACGTCCTGACTTTC.

This clonotype has a count of ten or more. This sequence joins TRBV20-1 and TRBJ2-7, with 8 bases that match TRBD2. The germline V gene encodes CDR1 DFQATT and CDR2 SNEGSKA (reference sequence). CDR3 length: 14 residues. Trimming cost V 6 bases and J 6 bases; bases outside gene matches: 13. The CDR3 DNA sequence: TGCAGTGCCAACCGCCGGGGGGGAGCGGCCGAGCAGTACTTC. This encodes CSANRRGGAAEQYF.

V gene TRBV19 combines with J gene TRBJ1-2, with TRBD1 identical over 9 bases. Trimming cost V 8 bases and J 4 bases; bases outside gene matches: 5. Germline V gives CDR1 LNHDA, CDR2 SQIVND (reference sequence). The CDR3 is 13 amino acids. The CDR3 DNA is TGTGCCAGTTATAAACAGGGGGCCTATGGCTACACCTTC. It is translated as CASYKQGAYGYTF.

The chain employs TRBV28 and TRBJ1-5; TRBD1 might be the D (5 bases). The V end was cut by 6 bases, the J end by 9 bases, with 18 bases between. Germline V gene lookup returns CDR1 MDHEN and CDR2 SYDVKM. The CDR3 is made up of 14 amino acids. The CDR3 nucleotides are TGTGCCAGCAGGGCCGGGACTCGAGCGGGGCCCCAGCATTTT. Translating it yields CASRAGTRAGPQHF.

This clonotype showed up just once. The chain recombines TRBV5-1 with TRBJ2-3, with D possibly TRBD1 on 7 matching bases. Trimming cost V 2 bases and J 2 bases, with 15 bases left between them. The CDR3 runs to 16 residues. CDR1 SGHRS and CDR2 YFSETQ come from the germline V gene. The CDR3 reads CASSLGPGGPTDTQYF. In nucleotides, the CDR3 is TGCGCCAGCAGCTTAGGACCAGGGGGGCCCACAGATACGCAGTATTTT.

In its sample, this clonotype was seen many times. The genes are TRBV29-1 and TRBJ2-6; 8 bases line up with TRBD1. The V and J ends lost 6 bases and 2 bases, in that order; junction bases with no gene match: 3. CDR3 length: 14 amino acids. In germline, CDR1 is SQVTM, CDR2 ANQGSEA. The CDR3 nucleotides are TGCAGCGTGGGACAGGCTACTGGGGCCAACGTCCTGACTTTC. Protein product: CSVGQATGANVLTF.

This clonotype was seen more than once but under ten times. The chain carries TRBV5-5 and TRBJ2-7; TRBD1 agrees at 9 bases. Trimming removed 0 bases from V and 2 bases from J; junction bases left unmatched: 3. Per germline, CDR1 SGHKS and CDR2 YYEKEE (reference sequence). CDR3 length: 15 residues. CDR3 DNA sequence: TGTGCCAGCAGCTTGGAGGGGGACAGGGCCTACGAGCAGTACTTC. Amino acid sequence: CASSLEGDRAYEQYF.

Turning to this clonotype: A much larger clone is a single base away; this may be a read error. The chain joins TRBV28 to TRBJ2-3; D may be TRBD1 or TRBD2 (6 bases each). Trimming shortened V by 10 bases and J by 3 bases, and 14 bases separated the two germline ends. Germline loops: CDR1 MDHEN, CDR2 SYDVKM. There are 13 residues in the CDR3. CDR3 sequence (DNA): TGTGCCACCAGGATAGGGGGGACAGATACGCAGTATTTT. Translating gives CATRIGGTDTQYF.

This clonotype has just one count. The CDR3 sequence is CASSNLPGQLSPLHF. CDR3 bases: TGTGCCAGCAGCAACTTACCGGGACAGCTCTCACCCCTCCACTTT. The rearrangement joins TRBV6-2 or TRBV6-3 to TRBJ1-6, with 7 bases fitting TRBD1. The CDR3 extends over 15 amino acids. Germline V gives CDR1 MNHEY, CDR2 SVGEGT. V lost 6 bases, J lost 10 bases, and 12 bases stayed unmatched.

This clonotype was detected only a few times. This chain joins TRBV9 and TRBJ2-7; a weak D match, TRBD1 (5 bases). From germline, CDR1 is SGDLS and CDR2 YYNGEE. V lost 4 bases and J lost 3, with 14 bases in between. The CDR3 runs 14 residues. CDR3: CASSPQGGVYEQYF. Written as DNA, the CDR3 is TGTGCCAGCAGCCCTCAGGGTGGAGTCTACGAGCAGTACTTC.

This chain uses TRBV5-1 with TRBJ2-5; 8 bases match TRBD2. The trim removed 4 bases at V and 2 bases at J, leaving 10 bases unmatched. The germline V gene encodes CDR1 SGHRS and CDR2 YFSETQ. The CDR3 is 16 residues long. CDR3 protein: CASSAGPTGGQETQYF. CDR3 DNA sequence: TGCGCCAGCAGCGCCGGCCCCACGGGGGGGCAAGAGACCCAGTACTTC.

This clonotype occurred a few times. One end of the junction varies from germline; a read error may be responsible. CDR3 amino acids: CCARADRGLAGVAGSYEQYF. In nucleotides, the CDR3 is TGCTGTGCTAGAGCAGATAGGGGACTAGCGGGAGTGGCTGGCTCCTACGAGCAGTACTTC. The V gene is TRBV20-1, the J gene TRBJ2-7, with 14 bases fitting TRBD2. CDR3 length: 20 amino acids. Per germline, CDR1 DFQATT and CDR2 SNEGSKA (reference sequence).

This clonotype was detected ten times or more. The chain employs TRBV20-1 and TRBJ1-4; the D gene is possibly TRBD1 (5 bases). CDR1 is DFQATT, CDR2 SNEGSKA, per germline (reference sequence). The CDR3 totals 15 residues. Trimming took 3 bases from V and 4 from J, leaving 15 bases between them. CDR3 nucleotide sequence: TGCAGTGCTAGGGGTGAAGGGGCCGTTAATGAAAAACTGTTTTTT. Encoded protein: CSARGEGAVNEKLFF.

This clonotype appeared many times. This chain uses TRBV12-3 or TRBV12-4 with TRBJ2-7; 7 bases map to TRBD1. This CDR3 has 13 residues. Trimming took 5 bases from V and 6 from J; bases not matched to a gene: 7. The CDR3 loop reads CASSLRDSGEQYF. CDR3 nucleotide sequence: TGTGCCAGCAGTCTCCGGGACAGTGGCGAGCAGTACTTC.